Sequencing of this TCR beta chain was carried out in a study of T cells after yellow fever vaccination. This clonotype was recorded a few times. Unmatched junction bases numbered 5, after V lost 3 bases and J lost 6 bases. The CDR3 consists of 16 residues. Germline CDR1 LGHDT, CDR2 YNNKEL (reference sequence). Via MiXCR, TCRdb re-called the 5' RACE reads, giving one row per CDR3 protein. The sample lists 300,000 to 350,000 distinct CDR3 sequences, 7% to 10% occurring once. Sequenced material: PBMCs, taken around 45 days after the first yellow fever vaccination. The sequence came from a man aged 18 to 29 who received the YFV17D yellow fever vaccine. The chain couples TRBV3-1 to TRBJ2-2, with 12 bases identical to TRBD2. The CDR3 DNA reads TGTGCCAGCAGCCAGATTACTAGCGGGGGGTCCGGGGAGCTGTTTTTT. This sequence encodes CASSQITSGGSGELFF. The variable domain in full, completed from reference TRBV3-1 and TRBJ2-2, reads DTAVSQTPKYLVTQMGNDKSIKCEQNLGHDTMYWYKQDSKKFLKIMFSYNNKELIINETVPNRFSPKSPDKAHLNLHINSLELGDSAVYFCASSQITSGGSGELFFGEGSRLTVL.